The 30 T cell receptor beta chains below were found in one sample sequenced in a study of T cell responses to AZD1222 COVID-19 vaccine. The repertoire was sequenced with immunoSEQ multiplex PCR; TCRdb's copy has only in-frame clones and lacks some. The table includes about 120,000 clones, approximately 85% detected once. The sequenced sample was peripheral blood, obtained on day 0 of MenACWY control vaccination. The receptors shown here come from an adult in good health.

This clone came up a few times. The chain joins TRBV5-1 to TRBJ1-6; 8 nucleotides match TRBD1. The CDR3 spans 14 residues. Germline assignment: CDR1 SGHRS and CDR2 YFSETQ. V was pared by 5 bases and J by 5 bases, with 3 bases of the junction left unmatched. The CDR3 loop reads CASSLTGDNSPLHF. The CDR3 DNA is TGCGCCAGCAGTCTGACAGGGGATAATTCACCCCTCCACTTT.

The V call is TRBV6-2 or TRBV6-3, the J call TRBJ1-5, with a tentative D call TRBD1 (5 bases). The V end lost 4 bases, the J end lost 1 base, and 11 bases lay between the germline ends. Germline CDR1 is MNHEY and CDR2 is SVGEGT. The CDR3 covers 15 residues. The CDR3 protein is CASSLTGVSNQPQHF. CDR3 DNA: TGTGCCAGCAGTTTAACGGGGGTGAGCAATCAGCCCCAGCATTTT.

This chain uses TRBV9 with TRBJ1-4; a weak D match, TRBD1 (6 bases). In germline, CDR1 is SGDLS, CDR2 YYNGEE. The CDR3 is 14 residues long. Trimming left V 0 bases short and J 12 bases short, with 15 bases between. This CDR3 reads CASSVVGTHSELFF. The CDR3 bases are TGTGCCAGCAGCGTAGTGGGGACACACTCGGAACTGTTTTTT. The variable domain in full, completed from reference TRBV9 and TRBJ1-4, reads DSGVTQTPKHLITATGQRVTLRCSPRSGDLSVYWYQQSLDQGLQFLIQYYNGEERAKGNILERFSAQQFPDLHSELNLSSLELGDSALYFCASSVVGTHSELFFGSGTQLSVL.

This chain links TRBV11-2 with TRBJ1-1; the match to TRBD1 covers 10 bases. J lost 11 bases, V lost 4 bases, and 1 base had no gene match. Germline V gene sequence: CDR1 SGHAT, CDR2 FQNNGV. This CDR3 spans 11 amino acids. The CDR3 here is CASSSGQGAFF. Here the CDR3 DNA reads TGTGCCAGCAGCTCGGGACAGGGGGCTTTCTTT.

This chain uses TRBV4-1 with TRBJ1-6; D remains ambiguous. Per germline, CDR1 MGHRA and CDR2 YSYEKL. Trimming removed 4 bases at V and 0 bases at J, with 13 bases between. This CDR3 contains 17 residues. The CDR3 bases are TGCGCCAGCAGCCCTCGGACGGCTAGCTCCTATAATTCACCCCTCCACTTT. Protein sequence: CASSPRTASSYNSPLHF.

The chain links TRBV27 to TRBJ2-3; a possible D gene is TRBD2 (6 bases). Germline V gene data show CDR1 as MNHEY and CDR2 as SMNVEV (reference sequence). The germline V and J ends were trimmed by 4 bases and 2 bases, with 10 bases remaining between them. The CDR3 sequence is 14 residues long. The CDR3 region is CASSWGGITDTQYF. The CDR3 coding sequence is TGTGCCAGCAGTTGGGGCGGGATCACAGATACGCAGTATTTT.

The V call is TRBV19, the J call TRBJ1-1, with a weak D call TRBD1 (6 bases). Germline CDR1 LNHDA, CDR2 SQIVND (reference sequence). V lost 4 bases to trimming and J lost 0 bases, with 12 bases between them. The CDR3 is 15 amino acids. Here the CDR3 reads CASSKGVGLNTEAFF. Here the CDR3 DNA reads TGTGCCAGTAGTAAGGGGGTTGGGCTGAACACTGAAGCTTTCTTT.

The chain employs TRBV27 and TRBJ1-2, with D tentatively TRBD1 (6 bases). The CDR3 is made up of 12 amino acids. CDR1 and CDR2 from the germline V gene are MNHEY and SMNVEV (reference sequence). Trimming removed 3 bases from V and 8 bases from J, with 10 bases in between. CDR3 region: CASSFSGQGYTF. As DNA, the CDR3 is TGTGCCAGCAGTTTTTCCGGACAGGGCTACACCTTC.

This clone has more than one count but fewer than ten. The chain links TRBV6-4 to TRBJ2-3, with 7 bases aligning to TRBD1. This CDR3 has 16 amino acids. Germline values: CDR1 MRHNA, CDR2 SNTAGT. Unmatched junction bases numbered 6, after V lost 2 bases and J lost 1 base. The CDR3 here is CASSDGWQGGTDTQYF. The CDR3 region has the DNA TGTGCCAGCAGTGACGGATGGCAGGGGGGCACAGATACGCAGTATTTT.

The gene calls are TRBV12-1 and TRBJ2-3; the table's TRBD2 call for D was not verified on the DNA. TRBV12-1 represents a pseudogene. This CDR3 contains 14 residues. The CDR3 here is CASSFRGVKDTQYF. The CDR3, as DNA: TGTGCCAGCAGCTTTCGCGGGGTGAAAGATACGCAGTATTTT.

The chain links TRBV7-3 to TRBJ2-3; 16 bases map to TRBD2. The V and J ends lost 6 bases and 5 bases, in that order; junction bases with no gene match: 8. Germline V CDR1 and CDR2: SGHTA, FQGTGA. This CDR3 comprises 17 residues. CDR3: CASRPGTSGGAGDTQYF. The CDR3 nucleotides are TGTGCCAGCAGACCCGGGACTAGCGGGGGGGCCGGAGATACGCAGTATTTT.

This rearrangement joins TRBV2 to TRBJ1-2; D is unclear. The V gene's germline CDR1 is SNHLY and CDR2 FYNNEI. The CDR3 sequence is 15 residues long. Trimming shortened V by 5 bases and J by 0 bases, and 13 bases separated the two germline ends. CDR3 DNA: TGTGCCAGCAGTTTGGCCGGTCTAGCTAACTATGGCTACACCTTC. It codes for CASSLAGLANYGYTF.

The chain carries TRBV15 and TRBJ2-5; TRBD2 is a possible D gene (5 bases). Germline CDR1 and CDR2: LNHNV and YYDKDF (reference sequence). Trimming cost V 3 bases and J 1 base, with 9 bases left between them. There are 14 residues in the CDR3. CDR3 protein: CATSRPGFQETQYF. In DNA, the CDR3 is TGTGCCACCAGCAGGCCGGGATTCCAAGAGACCCAGTACTTC.

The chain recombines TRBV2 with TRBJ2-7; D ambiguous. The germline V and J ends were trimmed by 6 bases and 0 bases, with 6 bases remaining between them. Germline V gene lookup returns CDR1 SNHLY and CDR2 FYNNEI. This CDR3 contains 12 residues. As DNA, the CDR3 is TGTGCCAGCAGGGTCCTCTCCTACGAGCAGTACTTC. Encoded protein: CASRVLSYEQYF.

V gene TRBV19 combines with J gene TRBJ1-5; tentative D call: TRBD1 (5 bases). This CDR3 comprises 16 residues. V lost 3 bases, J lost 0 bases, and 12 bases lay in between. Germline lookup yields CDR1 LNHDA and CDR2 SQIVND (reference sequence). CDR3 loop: CASSMGTGNSNQPQHF. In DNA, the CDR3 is TGTGCCAGTAGTATGGGAACAGGAAATAGCAATCAGCCCCAGCATTTT.

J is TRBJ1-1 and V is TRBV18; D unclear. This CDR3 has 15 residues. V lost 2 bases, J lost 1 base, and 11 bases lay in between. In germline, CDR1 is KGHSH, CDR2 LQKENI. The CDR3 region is CASSPSVRENTEAFF. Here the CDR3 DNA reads TGTGCCAGCTCACCATCGGTCCGGGAGAACACTGAAGCTTTCTTT. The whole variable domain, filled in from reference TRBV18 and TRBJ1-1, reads NAGVMQNPRHLVRRRGQEARLRCSPMKGHSHVYWYRQLPEEGLKFMVYLQKENIIDESGMPKERFSAEFPKEGPSILRIQQVVRGDSAAYFCASSPSVRENTEAFFGQGTRLTVV.

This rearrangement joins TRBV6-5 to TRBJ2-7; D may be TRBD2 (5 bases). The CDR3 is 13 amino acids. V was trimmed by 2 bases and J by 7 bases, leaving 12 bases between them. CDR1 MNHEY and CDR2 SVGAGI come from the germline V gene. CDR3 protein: CASSYKGVREQYF. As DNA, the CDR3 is TGTGCCAGCAGTTACAAGGGAGTGAGGGAGCAGTACTTC.

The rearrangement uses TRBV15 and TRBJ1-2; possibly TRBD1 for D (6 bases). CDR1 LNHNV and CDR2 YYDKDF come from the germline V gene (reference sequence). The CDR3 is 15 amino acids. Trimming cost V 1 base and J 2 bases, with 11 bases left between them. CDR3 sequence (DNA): TGTGCCACCAGCAGAGGTTTTACAGGGAACTATGGCTACACCTTC. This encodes CATSRGFTGNYGYTF. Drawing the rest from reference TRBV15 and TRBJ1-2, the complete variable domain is DAMVIQNPRYQVTQFGKPVTLSCSQTLNHNVMYWYQQKSSQAPKLLFHYYDKDFNNEADTPDNFQSRRPNTSFCFLDIRSPGLGDTAMYLCATSRGFTGNYGYTFGSGTRLTVV.

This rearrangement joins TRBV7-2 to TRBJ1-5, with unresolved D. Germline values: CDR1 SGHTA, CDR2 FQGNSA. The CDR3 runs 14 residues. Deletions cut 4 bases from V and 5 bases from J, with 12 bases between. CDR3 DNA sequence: TGTGCCAGCAGCTCCCCGGATAGTGATCAGCCCCAGCATTTT. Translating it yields CASSSPDSDQPQHF.

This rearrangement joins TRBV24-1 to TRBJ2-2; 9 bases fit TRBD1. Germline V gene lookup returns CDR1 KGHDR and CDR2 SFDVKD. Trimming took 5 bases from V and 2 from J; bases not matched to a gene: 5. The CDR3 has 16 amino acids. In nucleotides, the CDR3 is TGTGCCACCAGTGCCTGGACAGGGGAAAACACCGGGGAGCTGTTTTTT. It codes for CATSAWTGENTGELFF.

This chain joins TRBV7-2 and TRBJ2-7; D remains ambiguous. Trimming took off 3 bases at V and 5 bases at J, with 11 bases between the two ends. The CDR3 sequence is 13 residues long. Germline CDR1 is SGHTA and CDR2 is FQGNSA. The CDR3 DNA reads TGTGCCAGCAGCTTCGAAATTAGCAACGAGCAGTACTTC. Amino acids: CASSFEISNEQYF.

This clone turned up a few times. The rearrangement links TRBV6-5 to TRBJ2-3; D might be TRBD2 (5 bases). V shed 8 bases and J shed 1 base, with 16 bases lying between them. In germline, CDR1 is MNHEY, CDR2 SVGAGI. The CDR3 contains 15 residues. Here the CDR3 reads CASPGLASRTDTQYF. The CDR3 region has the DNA TGTGCCAGCCCTGGGCTAGCCTCCCGCACAGATACGCAGTATTTT.

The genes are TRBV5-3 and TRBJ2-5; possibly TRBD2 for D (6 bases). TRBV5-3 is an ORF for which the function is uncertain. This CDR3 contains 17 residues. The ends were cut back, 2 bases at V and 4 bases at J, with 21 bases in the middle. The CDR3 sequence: CARSFPGSWGVRETQYF. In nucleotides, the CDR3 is TGTGCCAGAAGCTTTCCGGGCTCCTGGGGGGTAAGAGAGACCCAGTACTTC.

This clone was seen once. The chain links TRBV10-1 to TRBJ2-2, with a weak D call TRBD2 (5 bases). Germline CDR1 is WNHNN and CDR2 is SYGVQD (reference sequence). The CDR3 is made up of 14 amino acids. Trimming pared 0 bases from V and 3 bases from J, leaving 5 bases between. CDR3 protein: CASSESRDTGELFF. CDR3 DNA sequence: TGCGCCAGCAGTGAGTCGAGGGACACCGGGGAGCTGTTTTTT.

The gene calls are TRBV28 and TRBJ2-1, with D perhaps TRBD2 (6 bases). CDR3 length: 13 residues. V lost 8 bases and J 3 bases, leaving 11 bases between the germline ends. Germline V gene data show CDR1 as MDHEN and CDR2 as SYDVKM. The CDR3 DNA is TGTGCCAGCCGCCGGGACTTCTACAATGAGCAGTTCTTC. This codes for CASRRDFYNEQFF.

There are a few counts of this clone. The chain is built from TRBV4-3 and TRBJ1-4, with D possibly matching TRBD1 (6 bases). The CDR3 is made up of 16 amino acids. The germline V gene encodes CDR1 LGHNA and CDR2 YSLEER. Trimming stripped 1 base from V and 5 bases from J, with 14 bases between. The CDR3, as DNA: TGCGCCAGCAGCCAAGCACACAGGGCGGTCAATGAAAAACTGTTTTTT. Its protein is CASSQAHRAVNEKLFF.

The CDR3: CASSFWGLAEGETQYF. CDR3 DNA sequence: TGTGCCAGCAGCTTTTGGGGACTAGCAGAAGGAGAGACCCAGTACTTC. The rearrangement uses TRBV7-2 and TRBJ2-5, with 9 bases fitting TRBD2. V dropped 3 bases and J dropped 4; count of bases not matched to a gene: 9. The V gene's germline CDR1 is SGHTA and CDR2 FQGNSA. The CDR3 spans 16 residues.

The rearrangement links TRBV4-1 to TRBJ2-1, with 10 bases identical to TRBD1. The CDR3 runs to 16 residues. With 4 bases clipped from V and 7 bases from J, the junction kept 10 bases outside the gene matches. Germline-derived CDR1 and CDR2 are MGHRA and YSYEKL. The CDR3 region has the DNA TGCGCCAGCAGCCGAAGCCCGGGACAGGGGAGGAATGAGCAGTTCTTC. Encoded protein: CASSRSPGQGRNEQFF.

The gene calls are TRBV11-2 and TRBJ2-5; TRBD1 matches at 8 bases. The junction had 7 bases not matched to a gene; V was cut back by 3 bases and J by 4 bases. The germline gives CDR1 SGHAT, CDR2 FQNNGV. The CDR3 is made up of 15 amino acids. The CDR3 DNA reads TGTGCCAGCAGCTTTTCGACAGGGGTAGGAGAGACCCAGTACTTC. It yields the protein CASSFSTGVGETQYF.

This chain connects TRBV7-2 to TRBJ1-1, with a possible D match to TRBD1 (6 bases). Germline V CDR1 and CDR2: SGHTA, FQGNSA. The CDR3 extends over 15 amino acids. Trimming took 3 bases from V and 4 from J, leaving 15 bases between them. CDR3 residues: CASSFGGAKGTEAFF. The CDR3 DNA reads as TGTGCCAGCAGCTTCGGGGGGGCTAAGGGCACTGAAGCTTTCTTT.